Below, 5 T cell receptor beta chains from the same sample are listed, as sequenced in a study of T cell responses to AZD1222 COVID-19 vaccine. Profiling relied on immunoSEQ multiplex PCR, and the TCRdb table lists in-frame clones only, not all of them. The sample records about 260,000 clones, approximately 95% being singletons. Source: peripheral blood, taken on day 0 of AZD1222 vaccination. These receptors all stem from an adult in good health.

The chain has TRBV7-9 and TRBJ2-7; a weak D match, TRBD1 (7 bases). Germline CDR1 is SEHNR and CDR2 is FQNEAQ (reference sequence). The V end was cut by 5 bases, the J end by 6 bases, with 14 bases between. The CDR3 extends over 13 amino acids. CDR3 loop: CASSRQGGVEQYF. DNA of the CDR3: TGTGCCAGCAGCCGACAGGGAGGAGTCGAGCAGTACTTC.

V usage is TRBV2 and J usage is TRBJ2-3; possibly TRBD1 for D (5 bases). The CDR3 is 12 residues long. Looked up from germline, CDR1 is SNHLY and CDR2 is FYNNEI. V was pared by 6 bases and J by 4 bases, with 8 bases between. DNA for the CDR3: TGTGCCAGCAGAGACAGACCAGATACGCAGTATTTT. Protein: CASRDRPDTQYF.

This clone appeared a single time. The chain uses TRBV7-9 and TRBJ2-3; possibly TRBD2 for D (5 bases). The CDR3 sequence is 13 residues long. Germline V gene data show CDR1 as SEHNR and CDR2 as FQNEAQ (reference sequence). The V end was cut by 3 bases, the J end by 2 bases, with 6 bases between. DNA of the CDR3: TGTGCCAGCAGCTTTCGGGACACAGATACGCAGTATTTT. It encodes CASSFRDTDTQYF. The whole variable domain, remainder taken from reference TRBV7-9 and TRBJ2-3, is DTGVSQNPRHKITKRGQNVTFRCDPISEHNRLYWYRQTLGQGPEFLTYFQNEAQLEKSRLLSDRFSAERPKGSFSTLEIQRTEQGDSAMYLCASSFRDTDTQYFGPGTRLTVL.

CDR3 in DNA: TGCAGTGCGACAGGGGAAGAGCAGTACTTC. Translation gives CSATGEEQYF. The V call is TRBV20-1, the J call TRBJ2-7; 8 positions match TRBD1. V trimming: 6 bases; J trimming: 7 bases; junction bases outside the gene matches: 2. The germline CDR1 and CDR2 sequences are DFQATT and SNEGSKA (reference sequence). This CDR3 is built from 10 residues.

V is TRBV5-6 and J is TRBJ1-2; possibly TRBD1 for D (6 bases). V shed 0 bases and J shed 3 bases, with 24 bases lying between them. Per germline, CDR1 SGHDT and CDR2 YYEEEE. The CDR3 contains 19 residues. This chain's CDR3 is CASSLVLSVGTWGDYGYTF. DNA for the CDR3: TGTGCCAGCAGCTTGGTTTTGTCGGTGGGGACATGGGGAGACTATGGCTACACCTTC. Variable domain in full (rest from reference TRBV5-6 and TRBJ1-2): DAGVTQSPTHLIKTRGQQVTLRCSPKSGHDTVSWYQQALGQGPQFIFQYYEEEERQRGNFPDRFSGHQFPNYSSELNVNALLLGDSALYLCASSLVLSVGTWGDYGYTFGSGTRLTVV.